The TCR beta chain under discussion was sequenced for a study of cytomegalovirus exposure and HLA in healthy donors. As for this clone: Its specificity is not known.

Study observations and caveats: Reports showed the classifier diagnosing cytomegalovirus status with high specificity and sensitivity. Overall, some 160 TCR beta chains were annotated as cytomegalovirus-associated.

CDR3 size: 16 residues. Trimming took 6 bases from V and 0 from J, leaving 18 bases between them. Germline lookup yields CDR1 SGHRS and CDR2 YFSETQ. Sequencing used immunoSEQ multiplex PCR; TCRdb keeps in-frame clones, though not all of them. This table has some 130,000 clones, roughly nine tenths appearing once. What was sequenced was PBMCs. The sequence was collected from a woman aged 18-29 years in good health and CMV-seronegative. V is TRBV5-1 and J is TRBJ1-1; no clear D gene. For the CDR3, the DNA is TGCGCCAGCACCAACCTTAAGGAGGCAGTGAACACTGAAGCTTTCTTT. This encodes CASTNLKEAVNTEAFF.